Listed below are T cell receptor beta chains from one sample, sequenced in a study of blood T cell repertoires in COVID-19. Here immunoSEQ multiplex PCR was the method, and the copy in TCRdb shows in-frame clones only, minus some. The table lists tens of thousands of clones, 84% of them singletons, with roughly 13% in the top ten. Sequenced input: peripheral blood. The receptors were sampled from a woman aged 80 or over with acute or convalescent COVID-19. Each CDR3 is given with its conserved first and last residue. A D gene is named only where the DNA matches it firmly. Where a row states a size, it is once, few, many or the class of an expanded clone; other rows omit it.

D: TRBD1; size: .; J: TRBJ2-7; V: TRBV10-3; DNA: TGTGCCATCCGGAAGGGACAGGGGGAGGACGAGCAGTACTTC; CDR3: CAIRKGQGEDEQYF
D: TRBD1; size: .; J: TRBJ1-1; V: TRBV19; DNA: TGTGCCACCCAACAGGGGGCTGAAGCTTTCTTT; CDR3: CATQQGAEAFF
D: .; size: .; J: TRBJ2-1; V: TRBV7-3; DNA: TGTGCCAGCAGCCCAGACACCAACAATGAGCAGTTCTTC; CDR3: CASSPDTNNEQFF
D: .; size: .; J: TRBJ1-2; V: TRBV4-2; DNA: TGTGCCAGCAGCCAGTTAACCCGGGAGGGGGAGGGCTACACCTTC; CDR3: CASSQLTREGEGYTF
D: .; size: few; J: TRBJ2-2; V: TRBV7-8; DNA: TGTGCCAGCAGCAGTTTCTGGGACTTCCAGGGATCCGGGGAGCTGTTTTTT; CDR3: CASSSFWDFQGSGELFF
D: .; size: few; J: TRBJ2-3; V: TRBV5-6; DNA: TGTGCCAGCAGCCTCATTGGGGACACCACAGATACGCAGTATTTT; CDR3: CASSLIGDTTDTQYF
D: TRBD1; size: .; J: TRBJ1-1; V: TRBV11-1; DNA: TGTGCCAGCAGTGGACAGGGAGAGTACACTGAAGCTTTCTTT; CDR3: CASSGQGEYTEAFF
D: TRBD2; size: .; J: TRBJ2-2; V: TRBV4-1; DNA: TGCGCCAGCAGCCAAGGCGGGGGAGCGAACACCGGGGAGCTGTTTTTT; CDR3: CASSQGGGANTGELFF
D: .; size: .; J: TRBJ1-4; V: TRBV9; DNA: TGTGCCAGCAGCGCTAGAAGTGCAACTAATGAAAAACTGTTTTTT; CDR3: CASSARSATNEKLFF
D: TRBD1; size: .; J: TRBJ2-7; V: TRBV5-1; DNA: TGCGCCAGCAGCTTAACGGGGACAGACTACGAGCAGTACTTC; CDR3: CASSLTGTDYEQYF
D: TRBD2; size: .; J: TRBJ2-1; V: TRBV6-5; DNA: TGTGCCATCCTAGCGGGGGGCCTCTACAATGAGCAGTTCTTC; CDR3: CAILAGGLYNEQFF
D: TRBD2; size: .; J: TRBJ2-7; V: TRBV5-1; DNA: TGCGCCAGCAGCTTGGTAGCGGGGGCCTACGAGCAGTACTTC; CDR3: CASSLVAGAYEQYF
D: .; size: .; J: TRBJ2-7; V: TRBV6-5; DNA: TGTGCCAGCATGATAGGGGGCTCCTACGAGCAGTACTTC; CDR3: CASMIGGSYEQYF
D: TRBD1; size: .; J: TRBJ1-2; V: TRBV7-6; DNA: TGTGCCAGCAGCTCAGGACAGGGCCCAGGCTATGGCTACACCTTC; CDR3: CASSSGQGPGYGYTF
D: .; size: .; J: TRBJ1-1; V: TRBV7-8; DNA: TGTGCCAGCAGCTTAACAGGGACCGGTGAAGCTTTCTTT; CDR3: CASSLTGTGEAFF
D: .; size: .; J: TRBJ2-2; V: TRBV3-1/TRBV3-2; DNA: TGTGCCAGCAGCCGTGGGGGGGCCGGCACCGGGGAGCTGTTTTTT; CDR3: CASSRGGAGTGELFF
D: .; size: .; J: TRBJ1-2; V: TRBV2; DNA: TGTGCCAGCGAAGGGGCCAGTAGGTATGGCTACACCTTC; CDR3: CASEGASRYGYTF
D: .; size: .; J: TRBJ2-3; V: TRBV6-5; DNA: TGTGCCAGCAGGGGAGTGGGCACAGATACGCAGTATTTT; CDR3: CASRGVGTDTQYF
D: .; size: .; J: TRBJ1-2; V: TRBV30; DNA: TGTGCCTGGACCTACATGGAGGGGCTGGGCTATGGCTACACCTTC; CDR3: CAWTYMEGLGYGYTF
D: .; size: .; J: TRBJ1-1; V: TRBV6-5; DNA: TGTGCCAGTGCCGGGGGTGCGAACACTGAAGCTTTCTTT; CDR3: CASAGGANTEAFF
D: TRBD2; size: .; J: TRBJ2-7; V: TRBV10-2; DNA: TGCGCCAGTGCCGGGACTAGCGGGGAAGGGCAGTACTTC; CDR3: CASAGTSGEGQYF
D: .; size: once; J: TRBJ2-1; V: TRBV18; DNA: TGTGCCAGCTCACCACGGTCCGCGGTAGTGGAGCAGTTCTTC; CDR3: CASSPRSAVVEQFF